Listed here are 28 T cell receptor beta chains from one sample, sequenced in a study of beta chain features in type 1 diabetes. Overall study results and limits: People with Type 1 diabetes carried modestly yet significantly shorter TCRB CDR3s in all four CD4+ subsets.

The investigators reverse transcribed all of the isolated RNA, so they sequenced expressed TCRB transcripts. Clones were read by immunoSEQ multiplex PCR, and TCRdb kept only the in-frame ones, dropping some. Altogether roughly 160,000 clones are present, 6.5% to 10% being singletons, with the ten largest covering over 0.5%. No antigens are known for them. The sequenced material came from central memory CD4+ T cells from blood. Source of these receptors: a woman aged 18-35 years with type 1 diabetes.

The CDR3 loop reads CASSLVAGAWNEQFF. CDR3 DNA: TGTGCCAGCAGCTTAGTAGCGGGAGCTTGGAATGAGCAGTTCTTC. The chain recombines TRBV5-4 with TRBJ2-1, with TRBD2 matching over 9 bases. Trimming took 2 bases from V and 7 from J; bases not matched to a gene: 7. Germline V gene sequence: CDR1 SGHNT, CDR2 YYREEE (reference sequence). There are 15 residues in the CDR3.

The chain joins TRBV28 to TRBJ1-2; the D is unclear. This CDR3 is built from 14 residues. The germline V gene encodes CDR1 MDHEN and CDR2 SYDVKM. Trimming left V 4 bases short and J 8 bases short, with 17 bases between. The CDR3 nucleotides are TGTGCCAGCAGTTCTCATAACGGGTATGAGGGCTACACCTTC. Residues: CASSSHNGYEGYTF.

This chain links TRBV5-6 with TRBJ2-1, with TRBD1 matching 7 bases. V shed 4 bases and J 0 bases; nucleotides not matched to a gene: 10. The CDR3 length is 17 residues. From germline, CDR1 is SGHDT and CDR2 YYEEEE. The CDR3 nucleotides read TGTGCCAGCAGCCTCGACAGGGCGGCTAGCTCCTACAATGAGCAGTTCTTC. Protein sequence: CASSLDRAASSYNEQFF.

In its sample, this clone was seen a few times. V is TRBV10-3 and J is TRBJ2-2, with 9 positions matching TRBD2. Trimming cost V 7 bases and J 1 base; bases outside gene matches: 1. CDR1 is ENHRY and CDR2 is SYGVKD in the germline V gene. The CDR3 totals 14 residues. The DNA of the CDR3 is TGTGCCATCATGACTAGCGGGAACACCGGGGAGCTGTTTTTT. Protein: CAIMTSGNTGELFF.

The rearrangement links TRBV7-2 to TRBJ1-2, with 7 bases lining up with TRBD1. CDR1 and CDR2 from the germline V gene are SGHTA and FQGNSA. The junction had 11 bases not matched to a gene; V was cut back by 8 bases and J by 2 bases. This CDR3 has 15 residues. CDR3 sequence: CASQRDSRQNYGYTF. The CDR3 DNA reads TGTGCCAGCCAAAGGGACAGCCGTCAAAACTATGGCTACACCTTC. Looking up the rest from reference TRBV7-2 and TRBJ1-2 gives the full variable domain: GAGVSQSPSNKVTEKGKDVELRCDPISGHTALYWYRQSLGQGLEFLIYFQGNSAPDKSGLPSDRFSAERTGGSVSTLTIQRTQQEDSAVYLCASQRDSRQNYGYTFGSGTRLTVV.

A few counts support this clone. This chain joins TRBV19 and TRBJ2-7, with 8 positions matching TRBD2. Germline V gene data show CDR1 as LNHDA and CDR2 as SQIVND (reference sequence). The CDR3 is made up of 16 amino acids. V trimming: 3 bases; J trimming: 6 bases; junction bases outside the gene matches: 13. CDR3 amino acids: CASSIRSGLAPIEQYF. In DNA, the CDR3 is TGTGCCAGTAGTATCCGCTCCGGACTAGCCCCCATCGAGCAGTACTTC.

The CDR3 bases are TGTGCCAGCAGCGTAGGCGGGCTAGTCTCAGATACGCAGTATTTT. Residues: CASSVGGLVSDTQYF. V usage is TRBV9 and J usage is TRBJ2-3, with D perhaps matching TRBD2 (5 bases). V lost 0 bases and J lost 4, with 12 bases in between. There are 15 residues in the CDR3. Germline V gene sequence: CDR1 SGDLS, CDR2 YYNGEE. The variable domain in full, completed from reference TRBV9 and TRBJ2-3, reads DSGVTQTPKHLITATGQRVTLRCSPRSGDLSVYWYQQSLDQGLQFLIQYYNGEERAKGNILERFSAQQFPDLHSELNLSSLELGDSALYFCASSVGGLVSDTQYFGPGTRLTVL.

This chain connects TRBV7-9 to TRBJ1-5, with 8 bases aligning to TRBD1. Trimming took 5 bases from V and 5 from J; bases not matched to a gene: 2. The germline CDR1 and CDR2 sequences are SEHNR and FQNEAQ (reference sequence). The CDR3 spans 13 residues. Here the CDR3 DNA reads TGTGCCAGCAGCGGACAGGGATATCAGCCCCAGCATTTT. Residues: CASSGQGYQPQHF. Together with reference TRBV7-9 and TRBJ1-5, the CDR3 gives the full variable domain: DTGVSQNPRHKITKRGQNVTFRCDPISEHNRLYWYRQTLGQGPEFLTYFQNEAQLEKSRLLSDRFSAERPKGSFSTLEIQRTEQGDSAMYLCASSGQGYQPQHFGDGTRLSIL.

CDR3 bases: TGTGCCAGCAGCCCGAGCGCGGCAGGGGTGATGCAGCCCCAGCATTTT. Its translation is CASSPSAAGVMQPQHF. This chain uses TRBV7-8 with TRBJ1-5; D perhaps matches TRBD1 (6 bases). In germline, CDR1 is SGHVS, CDR2 FQNEAQ. The V gene lost 5 bases and the J gene lost 7 bases, with 21 bases spanning the gap. The CDR3 has 16 amino acids.

This clone was detected a few times. As DNA, the CDR3 is TGTGCCAGACGGTCCTACAGGGTCAAAAACATTCAGTACTTC. Its protein is CARRSYRVKNIQYF. The chain joins TRBV19 to TRBJ2-4; TRBD1 is a possible D gene (6 bases). Per the germline V gene, CDR1 is LNHDA and CDR2 is SQIVND (reference sequence). V lost 9 bases to trimming and J lost 3 bases, with 15 bases between them. The CDR3 is made up of 14 amino acids.

This clone showed up just a few times. The chain is built from TRBV6-6 and TRBJ2-7; 7 nucleotides align to TRBD1. Looked up from germline, CDR1 is MNHNY and CDR2 is SVGAGI (reference sequence). V lost 5 bases to trimming and J lost 2 bases; unmatched junction nucleotides: 3. The CDR3 is 13 amino acids. CDR3 region: CASSRGTAYEQYF. As DNA, the CDR3 is TGTGCCAGCAGTCGTGGGACAGCCTACGAGCAGTACTTC.

This clone was picked up a small number of times. The chain carries TRBV30 and TRBJ1-5; unclear D gene. The germline V and J ends were trimmed by 0 bases and 7 bases, with 10 bases remaining between them. This CDR3 spans 13 amino acids. The germline CDR1 and CDR2 sequences are GTSNPN and SVGIG (reference sequence). This CDR3 is CAWSVFMRQPQHF. CDR3 nucleotides: TGTGCCTGGAGTGTTTTTATGCGGCAGCCCCAGCATTTT. The complete variable domain, with remaining parts taken from reference TRBV30 and TRBJ1-5, reads SQTIHQWPATLVQPVGSPLSLECTVEGTSNPNLYWYRQAAGRGLQLLFYSVGIGQISSEVPQNLSASRPQDRQFILSSKKLLLSDSGFYLCAWSVFMRQPQHFGDGTRLSIL.

The V and J genes are TRBV2 and TRBJ2-1; maybe TRBD2 (5 bases). The V end was cut by 0 bases, the J end by 7 bases, with 10 bases between. Per germline, CDR1 SNHLY and CDR2 FYNNEI. The CDR3 totals 14 residues. The DNA of the CDR3 is TGTGCCAGCAGTGAAGCAGGACTTCTAAATGAGCAGTTCTTC. Amino acid sequence: CASSEAGLLNEQFF.

CDR3 nucleotides: TGTGCCATCAGTGAGGGGGCCACGGTCGGGAACACTGAAGCTTTCTTT. Residues: CAISEGATVGNTEAFF. The chain joins TRBV10-3 to TRBJ1-1; tentative D call: TRBD1 (5 bases). The CDR3 sequence is 16 residues long. With 2 bases removed from V and 1 base from J, the gap between germline ends came to 14 bases. Germline CDR1 is ENHRY and CDR2 is SYGVKD.

This sequence joins TRBV5-6 and TRBJ2-2; weak D call: TRBD1 (6 bases). Germline V gene sequence: CDR1 SGHDT, CDR2 YYEEEE. Trimming cost V 1 base and J 4 bases, with 11 bases left between them. This CDR3 is built from 15 residues. CDR3 DNA sequence: TGTGCCAGCAGCTTGCCAGGGGCGGTCACCGGGGAGCTGTTTTTT. It codes for CASSLPGAVTGELFF.

The V and J genes are TRBV28 and TRBJ2-7; 8 positions match TRBD1. Trimming removed 5 bases from V and 7 bases from J; junction bases left unmatched: 13. The CDR3 totals 15 residues. The germline V gene encodes CDR1 MDHEN and CDR2 SYDVKM. The CDR3 nucleotides read TGTGCCAGCAGTCTTCCCGGGACAGGAGTGTGGGAGCAGTACTTC. This sequence encodes CASSLPGTGVWEQYF. The full variable domain, its missing parts supplied by reference TRBV28 and TRBJ2-7, is DVKVTQSSRYLVKRTGEKVFLECVQDMDHENMFWYRQDPGLGLRLIYFSYDVKMKEKGDIPEGYSVSREKKERFSLILESASTNQTSMYLCASSLPGTGVWEQYFGPGTRLTVT.

CDR3 loop: CASKQYSREGETQYF. In nucleotides, the CDR3 is TGTGCCAGCAAACAATACAGCAGGGAGGGTGAGACCCAGTACTTC. The rearrangement uses TRBV5-6 and TRBJ2-5, with 7 bases identical to TRBD2. J was trimmed by 5 bases and V by 6 bases; bases with no gene match: 13. CDR1 and CDR2 (germline): SGHDT, YYEEEE. CDR3 size: 15 residues. The variable domain in full, with the rest retrieved from reference TRBV5-6 and TRBJ2-5, is DAGVTQSPTHLIKTRGQQVTLRCSPKSGHDTVSWYQQALGQGPQFIFQYYEEEERQRGNFPDRFSGHQFPNYSSELNVNALLLGDSALYLCASKQYSREGETQYFGPGTRLLVL.

This clone was picked up a small number of times. The chain links TRBV5-4 to TRBJ2-3; D is uncertain. This CDR3 region has 12 residues. The ends were cut back, 4 bases at V and 4 bases at J, with 7 bases in the middle. Germline V lookup: CDR1 SGHNT, CDR2 YYREEE (reference sequence). The CDR3: CASSQAADTQYF. The CDR3 DNA sequence: TGTGCCAGCAGCCAAGCCGCAGATACGCAGTATTTT.

The chain is built from TRBV4-2 and TRBJ1-3; D is uncertain. V lost 0 bases to trimming and J lost 4 bases, with 13 bases between them. The CDR3 has 16 amino acids. CDR1 is LGHNA, CDR2 YNFKEQ, per germline. DNA of the CDR3: TGTGCCAGCAGCCAAGATTTGCGGACTGTGGGAAACACCATATATTTT. This gives the protein CASSQDLRTVGNTIYF.

The J gene is TRBJ2-4, the V gene TRBV5-1; the D is unclear. CDR3 size: 13 residues. Germline V CDR1 and CDR2: SGHRS, YFSETQ. Trimming removed 0 bases at V and 6 bases at J, with 7 bases between. In DNA, the CDR3 is TGCGCCAGCAGCTTGGGACAATCAAACATTCAGTACTTC. This sequence encodes CASSLGQSNIQYF.

The chain couples TRBV9 to TRBJ2-1; D is possibly TRBD2 (7 bases). V lost 2 bases, J lost 6 bases, and 18 bases lay in between. This CDR3 has 16 residues. Germline CDR1 and CDR2: SGDLS and YYNGEE. This CDR3 is CASSVGGGRGVNEQFF. Here the CDR3 DNA reads TGTGCCAGCAGCGTTGGGGGGGGGCGAGGGGTCAATGAGCAGTTCTTC.

This chain links TRBV7-3 with TRBJ2-5; the D gene is possibly TRBD1 (5 bases). CDR3 size: 13 residues. V lost 7 bases and J lost 1, with 10 bases in between. Looked up from germline, CDR1 is SGHTA and CDR2 is FQGTGA. In DNA, the CDR3 is TGTGCCAGCATCAGAGACAGCCAAGAGACCCAGTACTTC. Translated: CASIRDSQETQYF.

This clone was observed many times. This CDR3 reads CAWSAADTQYF. CDR3 nucleotide sequence: TGTGCCTGGAGTGCAGCAGATACGCAGTATTTT. The V and J genes are TRBV30 and TRBJ2-3, with D unclear. The CDR3 is 11 amino acids. The germline V and J ends were trimmed by 1 base and 4 bases, with 3 bases remaining between them. CDR1 and CDR2 (germline): GTSNPN, SVGIG (reference sequence). Complete variable domain (other parts from reference TRBV30 and TRBJ2-3): SQTIHQWPATLVQPVGSPLSLECTVEGTSNPNLYWYRQAAGRGLQLLFYSVGIGQISSEVPQNLSASRPQDRQFILSSKKLLLSDSGFYLCAWSAADTQYFGPGTRLTVL.

The chain couples TRBV5-5 to TRBJ2-5; a weak D match, TRBD2 (7 bases). Germline V gives CDR1 SGHKS, CDR2 YYEKEE (reference sequence). V was cut by 4 bases and J by 3 bases, with 16 bases left in between. CDR3 length: 15 residues. CDR3 region: CASSPGGGHEETQYF. CDR3 sequence (DNA): TGTGCCAGCAGCCCAGGCGGGGGCCACGAAGAGACCCAGTACTTC.

The rearrangement links TRBV18 to TRBJ1-6; a possible D gene is TRBD1 (6 bases). The CDR3 is 14 amino acids. The germline V and J ends were trimmed by 3 bases and 7 bases, with 10 bases remaining between them. Germline CDR1 and CDR2: KGHSH and LQKENI. In DNA form, the CDR3 reads TGTGCCAGCTCACCGGGGGGGGGCAATTCACCCCTCCACTTT. Protein sequence: CASSPGGGNSPLHF.

This clone has just one count. This chain joins TRBV13 and TRBJ2-1; 8 bases agree with TRBD2. The CDR3 is 16 residues long. CDR1 and CDR2 from the germline V gene are PRHDT and FYEKMQ (reference sequence). V lost 1 base, J lost 5 bases, and 7 bases stayed unmatched. CDR3 nucleotide sequence: TGTGCCAGCAGCTTAGACGGTAAGCGGGGGAACAATGAGCAGTTCTTC. It yields the protein CASSLDGKRGNNEQFF.

With respect to this clone: Other nucleotide sequences from this sample produce the same CDR3. The chain has TRBV28 and TRBJ2-3, with a weak D call TRBD2 (5 bases). The CDR3 length is 12 residues. Germline CDR1 is MDHEN and CDR2 is SYDVKM. The ends were cut back, 4 bases at V and 3 bases at J, with 5 bases in the middle. DNA of the CDR3: TGTGCCAGCAGTTCGGGGACAGATACGCAGTATTTT. This codes for CASSSGTDTQYF.

This chain connects TRBV18 to TRBJ2-1, with TRBD2 matching over 8 bases. Germline V CDR1 and CDR2: KGHSH, LQKENI. This CDR3 has 15 residues. J gave up 9 bases and V 4 bases, and 11 bases lay outside the gene matches. The CDR3 reads CASSLSPAGEGEQFF. In DNA form, the CDR3 reads TGTGCCAGCTCACTTTCTCCAGCGGGAGAGGGTGAGCAGTTCTTC. Together with reference TRBV18 and TRBJ2-1, the CDR3 gives the full variable domain: NAGVMQNPRHLVRRRGQEARLRCSPMKGHSHVYWYRQLPEEGLKFMVYLQKENIIDESGMPKERFSAEFPKEGPSILRIQQVVRGDSAAYFCASSLSPAGEGEQFFGPGTRLTVL.